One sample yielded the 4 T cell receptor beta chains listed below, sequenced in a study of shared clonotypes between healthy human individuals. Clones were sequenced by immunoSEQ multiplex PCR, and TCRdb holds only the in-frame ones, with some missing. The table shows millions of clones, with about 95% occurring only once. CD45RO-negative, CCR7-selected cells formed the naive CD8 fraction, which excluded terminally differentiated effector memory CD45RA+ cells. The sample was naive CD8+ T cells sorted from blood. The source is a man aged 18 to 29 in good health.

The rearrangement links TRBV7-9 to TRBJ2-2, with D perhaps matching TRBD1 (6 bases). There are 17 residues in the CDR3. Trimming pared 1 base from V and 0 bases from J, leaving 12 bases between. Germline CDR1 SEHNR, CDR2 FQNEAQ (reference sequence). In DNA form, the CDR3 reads TGTGCCAGCAGCTTAGGGGCAGGGGCCGCGAACACCGGGGAGCTGTTTTTT. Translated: CASSLGAGAANTGELFF. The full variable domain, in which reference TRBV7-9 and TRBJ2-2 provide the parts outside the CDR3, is DTGVSQNPRHKITKRGQNVTFRCDPISEHNRLYWYRQTLGQGPEFLTYFQNEAQLEKSRLLSDRFSAERPKGSFSTLEIQRTEQGDSAMYLCASSLGAGAANTGELFFGEGSRLTVL.

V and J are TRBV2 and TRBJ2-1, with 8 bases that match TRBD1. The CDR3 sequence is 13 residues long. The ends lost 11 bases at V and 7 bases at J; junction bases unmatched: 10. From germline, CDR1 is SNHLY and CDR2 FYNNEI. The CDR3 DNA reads TGTGCCCCGGGCAGGGGGCTGGGGAATGAGCAGTTCTTC. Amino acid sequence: CAPGRGLGNEQFF.

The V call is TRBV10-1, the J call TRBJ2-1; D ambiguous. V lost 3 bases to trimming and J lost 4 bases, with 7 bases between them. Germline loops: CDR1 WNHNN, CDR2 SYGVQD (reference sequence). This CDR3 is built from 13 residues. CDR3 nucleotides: TGCGCCAGCAGTGATCTAGTTTACAATGAGCAGTTCTTC. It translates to CASSDLVYNEQFF.

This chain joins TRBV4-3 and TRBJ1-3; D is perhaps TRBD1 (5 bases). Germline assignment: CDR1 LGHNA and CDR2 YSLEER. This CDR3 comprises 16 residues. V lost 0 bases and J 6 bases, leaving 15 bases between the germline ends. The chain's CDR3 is CASSQDAMGPLNTIYF. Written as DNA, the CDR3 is TGCGCCAGCAGCCAAGACGCTATGGGACCGTTAAACACCATATATTTT.